The rows below give T cell receptor beta chains drawn from one sample of a study of beta chain features in type 1 diabetes. The data were produced by immunoSEQ multiplex PCR, yet TCRdb's version contains in-frame clones alone and is incomplete. The sample lists about 140,000 clones; 9.5% to 10% were seen once. The source material was central memory CD4+ T cells from blood. These receptors were collected from a woman between 40 and 55 years old in good health. CDR3s include the opening cysteine and the closing phenylalanine or tryptophan. The order of the fields is clone size, V gene, J gene, D gene, CDR3 protein, CDR3 DNA. The D gene is left open where the match is weak. Size is stated for part of the rows, as once, few or many counts, or as a class when the clone is expanded.

clone_size: few; v_call: TRBV7-8; j_call: TRBJ1-5; d_call: -; cdr3_aa: CASSLEGRTVNQPQHF; cdr3_nt: TGTGCCAGCAGCTTAGAGGGAAGGACAGTCAATCAGCCCCAGCATTTT
clone_size: few; v_call: TRBV7-2; j_call: TRBJ2-3; d_call: -; cdr3_aa: CASSLSGRGTDTQYF; cdr3_nt: TGTGCCAGCAGCTTGAGCGGGCGGGGCACAGATACGCAGTATTTT
clone_size: many; v_call: TRBV11-2; j_call: TRBJ1-1; d_call: TRBD1; cdr3_aa: CASSLRDRNTEAFF; cdr3_nt: TGTGCCAGCAGCTTACGGGACAGGAACACTGAAGCTTTCTTT
clone_size: few; v_call: TRBV25-1; j_call: TRBJ2-7; d_call: -; cdr3_aa: CASSETRGRGPIWEQYF; cdr3_nt: TGTGCCAGCAGTGAAACCCGAGGCAGGGGCCCTATTTGGGAGCAGTACTTC
clone_size: -; v_call: TRBV18; j_call: TRBJ1-3; d_call: TRBD1; cdr3_aa: CASSPEGAPGNTIYF; cdr3_nt: TGTGCCAGCTCACCAGAGGGGGCACCTGGAAACACCATATATTTT
clone_size: -; v_call: TRBV6-5; j_call: TRBJ1-1; d_call: TRBD1; cdr3_aa: CASSHRQGYTEAFF; cdr3_nt: TGTGCCAGCAGTCACAGACAGGGGTACACTGAAGCTTTCTTT
clone_size: -; v_call: TRBV27; j_call: TRBJ1-2; d_call: -; cdr3_aa: CASRRSLTGANYGYTF; cdr3_nt: TGTGCCAGCAGGCGGTCACTGACAGGTGCTAACTATGGCTACACCTTC
clone_size: few; v_call: TRBV1; j_call: TRBJ2-5; d_call: -; cdr3_aa: CTRSEWTSGGVQETQYF; cdr3_nt: TGCACCAGGAGCGAGTGGACTAGCGGGGGGGTCCAAGAGACCCAGTACTTC
clone_size: few; v_call: TRBV5-1; j_call: TRBJ1-1; d_call: -; cdr3_aa: CASSLGGAGTEAFF; cdr3_nt: TGCGCCAGCAGCTTGGGGGGCGCCGGCACTGAAGCTTTCTTT
clone_size: once; v_call: TRBV6-5; j_call: TRBJ1-1; d_call: -; cdr3_aa: CASTRERGTEAFF; cdr3_nt: TGTGCCAGCACCAGGGAAAGGGGCACTGAAGCTTTCTTT
clone_size: -; v_call: TRBV6-1; j_call: TRBJ2-3; d_call: -; cdr3_aa: CASSEGGHPSDTQYF; cdr3_nt: TGTGCCAGCAGTGAAGGGGGACACCCTTCAGATACGCAGTATTTT
clone_size: few; v_call: TRBV6-6; j_call: TRBJ2-3; d_call: -; cdr3_aa: CASSYQGDTQYF; cdr3_nt: TGTGCCAGCAGCTACCAGGGAGATACGCAGTATTTT
clone_size: -; v_call: TRBV2; j_call: TRBJ1-5; d_call: TRBD1; cdr3_aa: CASTRGTVLYQPQHF; cdr3_nt: TGTGCCAGCACTCGGGGGACAGTATTATATCAGCCCCAGCATTTT
clone_size: -; v_call: TRBV7-9; j_call: TRBJ1-1; d_call: -; cdr3_aa: CASSLKYQAFF; cdr3_nt: TGTGCCAGCAGCTTAAAATACCAGGCTTTCTTT
clone_size: few; v_call: TRBV9; j_call: TRBJ2-1; d_call: TRBD2; cdr3_aa: CASSVGGLAGDSFYNEQFF; cdr3_nt: TGTGCCAGCAGCGTAGGGGGACTAGCGGGGGATTCGTTCTACAATGAGCAGTTCTTC
clone_size: few; v_call: TRBV7-2; j_call: TRBJ1-3; d_call: -; cdr3_aa: CASSHSGSSGNTIYF; cdr3_nt: TGTGCCAGCAGCCACTCGGGGAGCTCTGGAAACACCATATATTTT
clone_size: few; v_call: TRBV5-6; j_call: TRBJ1-1; d_call: -; cdr3_aa: CASSLYRGDTEAFF; cdr3_nt: TGTGCCAGCAGCTTGTACCGGGGGGACACTGAAGCTTTCTTT
clone_size: few; v_call: TRBV11-2; j_call: TRBJ2-7; d_call: TRBD1; cdr3_aa: CASSPRWGQGLDEQYF; cdr3_nt: TGTGCCAGCAGCCCCCGATGGGGACAGGGGCTGGACGAGCAGTACTTC
clone_size: few; v_call: TRBV29-1; j_call: TRBJ2-7; d_call: -; cdr3_aa: CSVSQGRGIGEQYF; cdr3_nt: TGCAGCGTTTCACAGGGACGGGGTATCGGGGAGCAGTACTTC
clone_size: few; v_call: TRBV29-1; j_call: TRBJ1-2; d_call: -; cdr3_aa: CSFESGLAYTF; cdr3_nt: TGCAGCTTTGAGTCAGGGTTGGCCTACACCTTC
clone_size: many; v_call: TRBV6-6; j_call: TRBJ2-5; d_call: -; cdr3_aa: CASKQGFVETQYF; cdr3_nt: TGTGCCAGCAAACAGGGCTTTGTAGAGACCCAGTACTTC
clone_size: few; v_call: TRBV19; j_call: TRBJ1-1; d_call: -; cdr3_aa: CASSIDGANTEAFF; cdr3_nt: TGTGCCAGTAGTATAGACGGAGCTAACACTGAAGCTTTCTTT
clone_size: -; v_call: TRBV11-2; j_call: TRBJ1-1; d_call: -; cdr3_aa: CASRVEGVGTTEAFF; cdr3_nt: TGTGCCAGCAGGGTGGAGGGCGTCGGAACCACTGAAGCTTTCTTT
clone_size: -; v_call: TRBV9; j_call: TRBJ2-2; d_call: -; cdr3_aa: CASSVSGTGELFF; cdr3_nt: TGTGCCAGCAGCGTCTCGGGAACCGGGGAGCTGTTTTTT
clone_size: -; v_call: TRBV2; j_call: TRBJ1-2; d_call: -; cdr3_aa: CASNNPNYGYTF; cdr3_nt: TGTGCCAGCAATAATCCGAACTATGGCTACACCTTC
clone_size: -; v_call: TRBV5-5; j_call: TRBJ2-5; d_call: -; cdr3_aa: CASSSLGPLEETQYF; cdr3_nt: TGTGCCAGCAGCTCCCTTGGGCCGTTAGAAGAGACCCAGTACTTC
clone_size: -; v_call: TRBV7-9; j_call: TRBJ2-3; d_call: -; cdr3_aa: CASSLVTGPIHTQYF; cdr3_nt: TGTGCCAGCAGCTTAGTTACAGGCCCTATCCATACGCAGTATTTT
clone_size: -; v_call: TRBV6-6; j_call: TRBJ1-5; d_call: -; cdr3_aa: CASTETGNQPQHF; cdr3_nt: TGTGCCAGCACCGAAACAGGGAATCAGCCCCAGCATTTT
clone_size: -; v_call: TRBV5-6; j_call: TRBJ2-7; d_call: TRBD2; cdr3_aa: CASSFRFGGGYEQYF; cdr3_nt: TGTGCCAGCAGCTTTCGTTTCGGCGGGGGATACGAGCAGTACTTC
clone_size: few; v_call: TRBV28; j_call: TRBJ1-2; d_call: -; cdr3_aa: CASRAGSPGYTF; cdr3_nt: TGTGCCAGCCGGGCGGGCAGCCCTGGCTACACCTTC